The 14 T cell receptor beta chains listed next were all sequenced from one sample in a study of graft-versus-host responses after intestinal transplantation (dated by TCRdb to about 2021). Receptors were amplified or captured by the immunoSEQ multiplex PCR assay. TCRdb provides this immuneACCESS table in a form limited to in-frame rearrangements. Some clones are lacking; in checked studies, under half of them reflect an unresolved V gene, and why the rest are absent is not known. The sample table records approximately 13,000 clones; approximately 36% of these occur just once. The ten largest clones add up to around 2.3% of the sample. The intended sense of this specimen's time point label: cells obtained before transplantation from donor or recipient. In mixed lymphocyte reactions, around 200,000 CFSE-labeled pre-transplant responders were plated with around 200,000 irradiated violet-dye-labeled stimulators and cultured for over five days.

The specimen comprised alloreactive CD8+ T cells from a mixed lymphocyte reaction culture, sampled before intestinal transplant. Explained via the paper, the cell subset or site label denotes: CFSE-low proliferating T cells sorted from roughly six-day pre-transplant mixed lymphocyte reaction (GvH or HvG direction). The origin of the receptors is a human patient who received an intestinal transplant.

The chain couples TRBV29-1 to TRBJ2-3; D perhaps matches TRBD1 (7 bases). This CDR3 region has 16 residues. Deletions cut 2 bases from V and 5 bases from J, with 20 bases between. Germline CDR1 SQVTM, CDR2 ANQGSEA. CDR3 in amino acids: CSVEKEGAGLLDTQYF. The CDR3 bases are TGCAGCGTTGAAAAGGAGGGGGCCGGACTATTAGATACGCAGTATTTT.

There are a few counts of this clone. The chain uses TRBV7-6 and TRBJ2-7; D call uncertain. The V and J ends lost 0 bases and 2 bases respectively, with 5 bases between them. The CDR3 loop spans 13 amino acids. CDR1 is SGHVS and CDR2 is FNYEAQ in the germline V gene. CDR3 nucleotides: TGTGCCAGCAGCTTAGCGGTCGCCTACGAGCAGTACTTC. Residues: CASSLAVAYEQYF.

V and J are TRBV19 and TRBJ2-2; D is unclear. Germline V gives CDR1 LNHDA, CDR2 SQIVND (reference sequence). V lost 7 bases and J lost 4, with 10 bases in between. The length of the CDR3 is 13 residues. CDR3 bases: TGTGCCAGTACTAAAGGACGCACCGGGGAGCTGTTTTTT. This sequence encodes CASTKGRTGELFF. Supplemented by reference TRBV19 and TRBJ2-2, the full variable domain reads DGGITQSPKYLFRKEGQNVTLSCEQNLNHDAMYWYRQDPGQGLRLIYYSQIVNDFQKGDIAEGYSVSREKKESFPLTVTSAQKNPTAFYLCASTKGRTGELFFGEGSRLTVL.

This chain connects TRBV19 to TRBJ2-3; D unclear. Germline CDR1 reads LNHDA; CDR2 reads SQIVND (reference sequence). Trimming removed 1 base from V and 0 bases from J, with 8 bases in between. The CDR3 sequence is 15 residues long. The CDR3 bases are TGTGCCAGTAGTATAGTCGTAACTAGCACAGATACGCAGTATTTT. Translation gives CASSIVVTSTDTQYF.

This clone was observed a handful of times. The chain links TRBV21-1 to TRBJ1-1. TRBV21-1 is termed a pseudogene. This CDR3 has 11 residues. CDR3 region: CASSKGQGIFF. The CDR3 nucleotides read TGTGCCAGCAGCAAAGGGCAAGGGATTTTCTTT.

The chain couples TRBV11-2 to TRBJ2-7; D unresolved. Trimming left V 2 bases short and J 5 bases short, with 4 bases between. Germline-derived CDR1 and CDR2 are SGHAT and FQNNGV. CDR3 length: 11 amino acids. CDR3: CASSLNDEQYF. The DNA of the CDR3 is TGTGCCAGCAGCTTAAACGACGAGCAGTACTTC.

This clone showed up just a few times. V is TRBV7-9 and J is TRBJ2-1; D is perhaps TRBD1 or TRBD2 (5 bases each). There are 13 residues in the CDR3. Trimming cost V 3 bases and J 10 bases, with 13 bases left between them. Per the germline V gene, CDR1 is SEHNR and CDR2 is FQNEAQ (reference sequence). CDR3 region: CASSLDGAGEQFF. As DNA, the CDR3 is TGTGCCAGCAGCTTGGACGGGGCAGGAGAGCAGTTCTTC.

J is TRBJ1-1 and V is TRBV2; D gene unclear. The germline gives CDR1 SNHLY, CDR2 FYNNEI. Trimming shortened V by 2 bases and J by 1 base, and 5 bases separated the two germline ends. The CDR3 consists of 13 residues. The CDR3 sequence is CASSEWQNTEAFF. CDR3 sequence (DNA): TGTGCCAGCAGTGAATGGCAGAACACTGAAGCTTTCTTT.

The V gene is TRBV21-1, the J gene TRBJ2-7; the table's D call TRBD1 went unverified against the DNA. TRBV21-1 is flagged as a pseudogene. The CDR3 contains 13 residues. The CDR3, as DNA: TGTGCCAGCAGCAAAGTCCCAACCTACGAGCAGTACTTC. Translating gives CASSKVPTYEQYF.

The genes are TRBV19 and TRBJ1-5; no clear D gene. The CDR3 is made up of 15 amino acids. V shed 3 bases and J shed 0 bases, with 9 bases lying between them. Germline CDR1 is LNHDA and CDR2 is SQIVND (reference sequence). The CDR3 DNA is TGTGCCAGTAGTATTTGGGAAAATAGCAATCAGCCCCAGCATTTT. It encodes CASSIWENSNQPQHF.

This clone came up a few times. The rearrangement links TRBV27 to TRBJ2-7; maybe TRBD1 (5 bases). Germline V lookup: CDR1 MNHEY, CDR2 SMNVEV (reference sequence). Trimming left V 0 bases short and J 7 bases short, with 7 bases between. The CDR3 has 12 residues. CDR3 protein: CASSLSSGEQYF. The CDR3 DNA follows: TGTGCCAGCAGTTTATCCTCAGGGGAGCAGTACTTC.

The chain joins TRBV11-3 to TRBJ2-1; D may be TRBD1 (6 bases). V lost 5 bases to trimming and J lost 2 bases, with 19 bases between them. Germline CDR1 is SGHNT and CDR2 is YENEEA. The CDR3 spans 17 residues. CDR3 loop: CASSPRPGTSAYNEQFF. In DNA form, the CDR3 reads TGTGCCAGCAGCCCCCGTCCCGGGACATCAGCCTACAATGAGCAGTTCTTC.

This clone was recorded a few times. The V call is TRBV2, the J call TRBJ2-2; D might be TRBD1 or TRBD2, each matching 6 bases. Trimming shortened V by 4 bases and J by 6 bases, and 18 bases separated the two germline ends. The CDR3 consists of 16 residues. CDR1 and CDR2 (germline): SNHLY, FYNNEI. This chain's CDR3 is CASSVEAPRGAGELFF. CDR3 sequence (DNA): TGTGCCAGCAGTGTGGAGGCTCCAAGGGGGGCCGGGGAGCTGTTTTTT.

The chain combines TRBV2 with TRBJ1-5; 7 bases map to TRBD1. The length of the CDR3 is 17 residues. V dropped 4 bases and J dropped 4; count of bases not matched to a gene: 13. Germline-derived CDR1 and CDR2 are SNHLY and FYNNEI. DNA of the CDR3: TGTGCCAGCAGTGTTACGGTGCGGGACAGCTATAATCAGCCCCAGCATTTT. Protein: CASSVTVRDSYNQPQHF.